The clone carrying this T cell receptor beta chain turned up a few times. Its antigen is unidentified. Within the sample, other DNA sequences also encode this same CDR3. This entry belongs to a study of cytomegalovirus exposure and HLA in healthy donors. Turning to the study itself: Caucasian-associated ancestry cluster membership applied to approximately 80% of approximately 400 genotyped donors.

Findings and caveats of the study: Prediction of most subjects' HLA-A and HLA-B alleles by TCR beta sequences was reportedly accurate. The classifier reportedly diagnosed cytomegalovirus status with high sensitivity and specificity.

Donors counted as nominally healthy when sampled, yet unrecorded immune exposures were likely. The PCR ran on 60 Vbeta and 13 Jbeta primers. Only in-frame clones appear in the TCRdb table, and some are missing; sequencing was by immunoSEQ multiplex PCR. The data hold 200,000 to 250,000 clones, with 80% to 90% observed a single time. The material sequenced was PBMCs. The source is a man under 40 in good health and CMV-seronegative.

This chain's CDR3 is CASSLTGTDSPLHF. The CDR3 DNA sequence: TGTGCCAGCAGTTTGACAGGGACGGATTCACCCCTCCACTTT. The gene calls are TRBV6-5 and TRBJ1-6, with 7 nucleotides matching TRBD1. Germline V gene lookup returns CDR1 MNHEY and CDR2 SVGAGI. The V and J ends lost 4 bases and 8 bases, in that order; junction bases with no gene match: 5. The CDR3 is made up of 14 amino acids.